This T cell receptor beta chain was observed in a study of shared clonotypes between healthy human individuals. Healthy HIV-negative adults without recent acute infections or vaccinations served as donors. Donors, without exception, were Caucasian adults residing in Nashville, Tennessee. Authors' analysis steps: Sequence data from immunoSEQ were junction-only and lacked quality scores; consequently, filtering differed. Clones were sequenced by immunoSEQ multiplex PCR, and TCRdb holds only the in-frame ones, with some missing. V, J and clone size reflect that table, while D and trimming were determined from the DNA. The sample carries around 500,000 clones, roughly 77% recorded once. CDR1 and CDR2 from the germline V gene are SGHTA and FQGNSA. This CDR3 comprises 12 residues. V lost 1 base and J 6 bases, leaving 4 bases between the germline ends.

The sequenced sample consisted of PBMCs. The TCR sequence derives from a woman between 40 and 50 years old in good health. Some clones in this sample may be carry-over from other donors' samples. The chain recombines TRBV7-2 with TRBJ2-1; no clear D gene. CDR3 nucleotide sequence: TGTGCCAGCAGCTTAGATACCAATGAGCAGTTCTTC. This codes for CASSLDTNEQFF.